The rows below give T cell receptor beta chains drawn from one sample of a study of T cells in Graves' hyperthyroidism and ophthalmopathy. TCRdb re-called the multiplex PCR reads through MiXCR, storing one row per CDR3 protein. The sample has approximately 410,000 distinct CDR3 sequences; about an eighth are singletons. Sequenced material: blood. Source of these receptors: a woman under 30 with Graves' hyperthyroidism. CDR3s include the opening cysteine and the closing phenylalanine or tryptophan. D genes are given only for firm matches. Rows may omit the clone size; those that give it use once, few, many or a size class.

>TRBD2|TRBV20-1|TRBJ2-4|many
TGCAGTGCTACTGGACTAGCGGGGGTAGCCAAAAACATTCAGTACTTC
CSATGLAGVAKNIQYF
>-|TRBV20-1|TRBJ1-1|few
TGCAGTGCGCCCCCGGTGGGGGGATGGGACACTGAAGCTTTCTTT
CSAPPVGGWDTEAFF
>TRBD2|TRBV29-1|TRBJ2-1|many
TGCAGCGTTGAAGAAACGTTAGCGGGAGGGGGCTCCTACAATGAGCAGTTCTTC
CSVEETLAGGGSYNEQFF
>TRBD1|TRBV28|TRBJ2-4|-
TGTGCCAGCAGTCAGGACAGGGAGAACATTCAGTACTTC
CASSQDRENIQYF
>TRBD1|TRBV14|TRBJ1-2|-
TGTGCCAGCAACACAGGGGAAGACTATGGCTACACCTTC
CASNTGEDYGYTF
>TRBD2|TRBV6-2/TRBV6-3|TRBJ2-1|-
TGTGCCAGCGGTAAAGGACTAGAGGCCTACAATGAGCAGTTCTTC
CASGKGLEAYNEQFF
>TRBD1|TRBV5-4|TRBJ1-1|many
TGTGCCAGCAGACCTGGGACAGGGGGCCTGACTGAAGCTTTCTTT
CASRPGTGGLTEAFF
>TRBD1|TRBV28|TRBJ1-2|many
TGTGCCAGTTTGACAGGGAACTATGGCTACACCTTC
CASLTGNYGYTF
>-|TRBV27|TRBJ1-6|few
TGTGCCAGCAGTTTTGCTGGTTCACCCCTCCACTTT
CASSFAGSPLHF
>-|TRBV9|TRBJ2-1|-
TGTGCCAGCAGCGTAGGGTCGAACCCCAGCGATGAGCAGTTCTTC
CASSVGSNPSDEQFF
>-|TRBV27|TRBJ2-1|many
TGTGCCAGCAGCATCTCCCCCACAGGCTACAATGAGCAGTTCTTC
CASSISPTGYNEQFF
>-|TRBV7-2|TRBJ2-3|many
TGTGCCAGCAGCTGGGGTGATCGCACAGATACGCAGTATTTT
CASSWGDRTDTQYF
>TRBD1|TRBV6-1|TRBJ2-1|many
TGTGCCAGCAGTCCAACCTCGCCGGGACAGGGCTTTGGAGAGCAGTTCTTC
CASSPTSPGQGFGEQFF
>-|TRBV13|TRBJ2-2|-
TGTGCCAGCAGCCGCTGGGGGGGCAAGGTGTCCGGGGAGCTGTTTTTT
CASSRWGGKVSGELFF
>-|TRBV11-2|TRBJ2-1|many
TGTGCCAGCAGCTTAAGCAGTCTCAATGAGCAGTTCTTC
CASSLSSLNEQFF
>TRBD1|TRBV2|TRBJ1-1|many
TGTGCCAGCAGTGAAAATGTACAGGGGGGGAACACTGAAGCTTTCTTT
CASSENVQGGNTEAFF
>TRBD1|TRBV19|TRBJ1-1|few
TGTGCCAGTATAAGGGACAGGGGCAGGGACGCTGAAGCTTTCTTT
CASIRDRGRDAEAFF
>-|TRBV12-5|TRBJ1-1|many
TGTGCTAGTGGTTTGGTACCGGACACTGAAGCTTTCTTT
CASGLVPDTEAFF
>-|TRBV15|TRBJ2-7|many
TGTGCCACCAGCAGAGTGGGGGGAGAATACGAGCAGTACTTC
CATSRVGGEYEQYF
>-|TRBV28|TRBJ2-1|many
TGTGCCAGCATGGGAGCGGCCTCCTACAATGAGCAGTTCTTC
CASMGAASYNEQFF
>-|TRBV5-1|TRBJ1-1|many
TGCGCCAGCAGCATCAACGGGGGGGACACTGAAGCTTTCTTT
CASSINGGDTEAFF
>TRBD1|TRBV7-2|TRBJ2-5|many
TGTGCCAGCAGCTTGGACAGGGGGTATGAGACCCAGTACTTC
CASSLDRGYETQYF
>-|TRBV7-8|TRBJ1-5|many
TGTGCCAGCAGCTTCTTACCGACCGATCAAGGGCCCCAGCATTTT
CASSFLPTDQGPQHF
>TRBD2|TRBV6-4|TRBJ2-1|many
TGTGCCAGCAGTGACCTCCTAGCGGGTCTTTACAATGAGCAGTTCTTC
CASSDLLAGLYNEQFF
>-|TRBV4-1|TRBJ2-7|once
TGCGCCAGCAGCCAAGGGCGGGATGGCGTTTACGAGCAGTACTTC
CASSQGRDGVYEQYF
>TRBD2|TRBV29-1|TRBJ2-7|many
TGCAGCGTGGGGACTAGCGGGAACCTATACGAGCAGTACTTC
CSVGTSGNLYEQYF
>TRBD1|TRBV20-1|TRBJ1-2|many
TGCAGTGCTAGACTCCCGGGACAGGGGAAAATCTATGGCTACACCTTC
CSARLPGQGKIYGYTF
>-|TRBV5-1|TRBJ1-1|few
TGCGCCAGCAGCTTGGGGCCCTCCACTGAAGCTTTCTTT
CASSLGPSTEAFF
>-|TRBV9|TRBJ2-5|-
TGTGCCAGCAGCGTAGCTACTAGGTTGGGGGAGACCCAGTACTTC
CASSVATRLGETQYF
>TRBD2|TRBV20-1|TRBJ2-3|many
TGCAGTGCTAGCGGGAGGCGGACAGATACGCAGTATTTT
CSASGRRTDTQYF
>TRBD2|TRBV7-9|TRBJ2-1|many
TGTGCCAGCAGCGATAGACTAGCCACCCCAGGGAATGAGCAGTTCTTC
CASSDRLATPGNEQFF
>TRBD1|TRBV10-3|TRBJ1-1|many
TGTGCCATCAGTGGAAGGACAGGCCTAGAATTGAACACTGAAGCTTTCTTT
CAISGRTGLELNTEAFF
>TRBD1|TRBV2|TRBJ2-7|many
TGTGCCAGCAGTGGGCTTAGGGACAGGCTATTATACGAGCAGTACTTC
CASSGLRDRLLYEQYF
>-|TRBV28|TRBJ2-3|many
TGTGCCAGCAGTTTAGGGGCAACAGATACGCAGTATTTT
CASSLGATDTQYF
>TRBD2|TRBV5-8|TRBJ2-1|many
TGTGCCAGCAGCGCCGGACTAGCGGAGCCCTACAATGAGCAGTTCTTC
CASSAGLAEPYNEQFF
>TRBD2|TRBV14|TRBJ2-4|-
TGTGCCAGCAGCCAAGATAGACTAGCGGGAGCGGGAAACATTCAGTACTTC
CASSQDRLAGAGNIQYF
>TRBD2|TRBV18|TRBJ2-1|many
TGTGCCAGCTCACCACGGGGACTAGCGGGAAGCCATGAGCAGTTCTTC
CASSPRGLAGSHEQFF
>TRBD1|TRBV5-4|TRBJ2-5|few
TGTGCCAGCAGCCTTCTGGACAGGGAAGAGACCCAGTACTTC
CASSLLDREETQYF
>-|TRBV6-1|TRBJ2-7|few
TGTGCCAGCAGTCGACTAGTCCTCTACGAGCAGTACTTC
CASSRLVLYEQYF
>-|TRBV5-1|TRBJ1-1|-
TGCGCCAGCAGCTTGGAGCAGGGTCGGACGAACACTGAAGCTTTCTTT
CASSLEQGRTNTEAFF
>-|TRBV9|TRBJ2-3|-
TGTGCCAGCAGTGGCCAGGGGATCGGCACAGATACGCAGTATTTT
CASSGQGIGTDTQYF
>TRBD2|TRBV6-2/TRBV6-3|TRBJ2-7|-
TGTGCCAGCATCAAGACTAGCGGGAGGATGTACGAGCAGTACTTC
CASIKTSGRMYEQYF
>-|TRBV6-2/TRBV6-3|TRBJ2-1|many
TGTGCCAGCAGTTTGAGTATGTTCACTGAGCAGTTCTTC
CASSLSMFTEQFF
>-|TRBV20-1|TRBJ2-1|-
TGCAGTGCGGCAATGACTGGGGGGACTTACAATGAGCAGTTCTTC
CSAAMTGGTYNEQFF
>-|TRBV9|TRBJ2-7|-
TGTGCCAGCAGCGTAGCTGATGGTGACTACGAGCAGTACTTC
CASSVADGDYEQYF
>-|TRBV2|TRBJ2-1|-
TGTGCCGGCAGTCTTGTAGACTACAATGAGCAGTTCTTC
CAGSLVDYNEQFF
>TRBD2|TRBV5-1|TRBJ2-3|-
TGCGCCAGCAGCCCCGGGACTAGCGGGAGGGCCTCAGATACGCAGTATTTT
CASSPGTSGRASDTQYF
>-|TRBV19|TRBJ2-1|many
TGTGCCAGTAGTATGACCGCGAGCTCCTACAATGAGCAGTTCTTC
CASSMTASSYNEQFF
>-|TRBV7-9|TRBJ1-2|-
TGTGCCAGCAGCAAGTCGAGGGCCGCCTATGGCTACACCTTC
CASSKSRAAYGYTF
>-|TRBV12-3/TRBV12-4|TRBJ1-1|-
TGTGCCAGCAGTCACCACGGGACGTCCCGGATTGAAGCTTTCTTT
CASSHHGTSRIEAFF
>TRBD2|TRBV28|TRBJ2-3|many
TGTGCCAGCAGTCTCGGACTAGCAGCCACAGATACGCAGTATTTT
CASSLGLAATDTQYF
>-|TRBV2|TRBJ1-2|many
TGTGCCAGCAGTGCCGAAAGGACATTTACCTATGGCTACACCTTC
CASSAERTFTYGYTF
>TRBD2|TRBV27|TRBJ2-7|few
TGTGCCAGCAGTTTCTCTAGCGGGGGGTCCTACGAGCAGTACTTC
CASSFSSGGSYEQYF
>TRBD1|TRBV9|TRBJ2-7|-
TGTGCCAGCAGCGAGGGGGACAGGGGGACTAGTTACGAGCAGTACTTC
CASSEGDRGTSYEQYF